A single sample is the source of the 27 T cell receptor beta chains below, sequenced in a study of OX40 agonist ivuxolimab in advanced cancers. Libraries were prepared by immunoSEQ multiplex PCR; TCRdb keeps only in-frame clonotypes and omits some of them. The sample contains 39,000 or so clones, around 88% of which appear only once. Sequences were derived from CD4+ or CD8+ T cells sorted from blood, sampled in a trial of the OX40 agonist ivuxolimab. These receptors all come from an adult with an advanced solid tumor such as melanoma, head and neck, liver or kidney cancer.

J is TRBJ2-4 and V is TRBV28, with D perhaps TRBD1 (5 bases). The germline V and J ends were trimmed by 4 bases and 0 bases, with 16 bases remaining between them. The CDR3 covers 17 residues. Germline values: CDR1 MDHEN, CDR2 SYDVKM. This CDR3 reads CASSSLRGNSAKNIQYF. CDR3 bases: TGTGCCAGCAGTTCCCTTAGGGGAAATTCAGCCAAAAACATTCAGTACTTC. The full variable domain, with the rest looked up from reference TRBV28 and TRBJ2-4, is DVKVTQSSRYLVKRTGEKVFLECVQDMDHENMFWYRQDPGLGLRLIYFSYDVKMKEKGDIPEGYSVSREKKERFSLILESASTNQTSMYLCASSSLRGNSAKNIQYFGAGTRLSVL.

V is TRBV10-3 and J is TRBJ2-3; TRBD2 matches at 9 bases. The CDR3 runs to 15 residues. V gave up 4 bases and J gave up 0 bases; unmatched junction bases: 2. Germline V CDR1 and CDR2: ENHRY, SYGVKD. CDR3 nucleotides: TGTGCCATCAGTGCCACTAGCGGGAGCACAGATACGCAGTATTTT. Its protein product is CAISATSGSTDTQYF.

The table lists this clone with a count of one. The rearrangement uses TRBV4-2 and TRBJ2-7, with TRBD2 matching 9 bases. This CDR3 region has 15 residues. The germline V gene encodes CDR1 LGHNA and CDR2 YNFKEQ. The J segment lost 4 bases and the V segment lost 5 bases, leaving 9 bases of the junction unmatched. In DNA form, the CDR3 reads TGTGCCAGCAGCTTAGGCGGGGGGGCGGTATACGAGCAGTACTTC. Protein sequence: CASSLGGGAVYEQYF.

CDR3 nucleotides: TGTGCCAGCAGCTTAGCCGGGACAGGGCAAGAGACCCAGTACTTC. Translating gives CASSLAGTGQETQYF. This chain connects TRBV7-8 to TRBJ2-5; 9 bases are shared with TRBD1. The CDR3 length is 15 residues. With V trimmed by 0 bases and J by 2 bases, 1 base remained unmatched. Germline loops: CDR1 SGHVS, CDR2 FQNEAQ.

This chain links TRBV7-9 with TRBJ2-2; 8 bases are a match to TRBD1. CDR1 and CDR2 from the germline V gene are SEHNR and FQNEAQ (reference sequence). V lost 5 bases and J lost 3; bases outside the gene matches: 14. This CDR3 contains 18 residues. CDR3 loop: CASSASTGVYFHTGELFF. CDR3 bases: TGTGCCAGCAGCGCCTCGACAGGGGTATATTTTCACACCGGGGAGCTGTTTTTT. The variable domain in full, with the rest retrieved from reference TRBV7-9 and TRBJ2-2, is DTGVSQNPRHKITKRGQNVTFRCDPISEHNRLYWYRQTLGQGPEFLTYFQNEAQLEKSRLLSDRFSAERPKGSFSTLEIQRTEQGDSAMYLCASSASTGVYFHTGELFFGEGSRLTVL.

The chain carries TRBV9 and TRBJ2-1; a possible D gene is TRBD2 (5 bases). CDR1 is SGDLS, CDR2 YYNGEE, per germline. The CDR3 extends over 14 amino acids. V was clipped by 2 bases and J by 8 bases, with 14 bases between them. CDR3 loop: CASSVTGLGDEQFF. In DNA form, the CDR3 reads TGTGCCAGCAGCGTTACGGGGTTGGGCGATGAGCAGTTCTTC.

V is TRBV10-2 and J is TRBJ1-3; D uncertain. The CDR3 totals 14 residues. Trimming removed 6 bases from V and 4 bases from J, with 13 bases in between. Germline V gene lookup returns CDR1 WSHSY and CDR2 SAAADI. For the CDR3, the DNA is TGCGCCAGCAGCCCCTCGGGGTTAGGAAACACCATATATTTT. It codes for CASSPSGLGNTIYF.

This chain links TRBV19 with TRBJ2-7; tentatively, D is TRBD1 (5 bases). CDR3 length equals 11 residues. The V and J ends lost 5 bases and 4 bases respectively, with 6 bases between them. Germline V gene sequence: CDR1 LNHDA, CDR2 SQIVND (reference sequence). Written as DNA, the CDR3 is TGTGCCAGTAGTCAGGGTTACGAGCAGTACTTC. Its protein is CASSQGYEQYF.

Of note for this clone: The CDR3 does not end in the conserved phenylalanine or tryptophan, so this is likely a read error. It is unclear where the CDR3 begins or ends on the DNA, so no DNA is shown, and the CDR3 is as TCRdb lists it. V and J are TRBV7-9 and TRBJ1-1. The CDR3 comprises 11 residues, both ends counted. Germline V lookup: CDR1 SEHNR, CDR2 FQNEAQ (reference sequence). CDR3 region: CASSLGGIRGK.

The rearrangement joins TRBV4-1 to TRBJ2-2, with 8 nucleotides matching TRBD1. Germline V gene sequence: CDR1 MGHRA, CDR2 YSYEKL. CDR3 length equals 16 residues. The V and J ends lost 3 bases and 6 bases, in that order; junction bases with no gene match: 9. The CDR3, as DNA: TGCGCCAGCAGCCACCCCGGGACAGGTGGTGCCGGGGAGCTGTTTTTT. It translates to CASSHPGTGGAGELFF.

This chain connects TRBV13 to TRBJ2-7; TRBD2 is a possible D gene (5 bases). The CDR3 consists of 15 residues. Germline V gives CDR1 PRHDT, CDR2 FYEKMQ (reference sequence). The V end lost 0 bases, the J end lost 2 bases, and 11 bases lay between the germline ends. In DNA, the CDR3 is TGTGCCAGCAGCTTAGGTCGGGCCGGGACCTACGAGCAGTACTTC. Translated, it gives CASSLGRAGTYEQYF.

The chain joins TRBV15 to TRBJ1-1; D is unresolved. Germline values: CDR1 LNHNV, CDR2 YYDKDF (reference sequence). The V gene lost 5 bases and the J gene lost 3 bases, with 19 bases spanning the gap. The CDR3 has 16 amino acids. The chain's CDR3 is CATSPREEGRYTEAFF. The CDR3 DNA is TGTGCCACCAGCCCCCGGGAAGAAGGTAGGTACACTGAAGCTTTCTTT.

This chain links TRBV11-2 with TRBJ2-1; 10 nucleotides line up with TRBD2. V lost 6 bases, J lost 4 bases, and 12 bases stayed unmatched. The CDR3 has 17 residues. Germline loops: CDR1 SGHAT, CDR2 FQNNGV. In DNA form, the CDR3 reads TGTGCCAGCAGGACTACCAAGCGGGGGGGCCTGTACAATGAGCAGTTCTTC. This codes for CASRTTKRGGLYNEQFF.

The chain recombines TRBV19 with TRBJ2-1; D might be TRBD2 (5 bases). CDR1 and CDR2 (germline): LNHDA, SQIVND (reference sequence). The CDR3 has 14 residues. V was pared by 1 base and J by 4 bases, with 8 bases between. The CDR3 is CASSIGGFYNEQFF. The CDR3 DNA reads as TGTGCCAGTAGTATAGGAGGGTTTTACAATGAGCAGTTCTTC.

With respect to this clone: One junction end does not reproduce the germline sequence, and a read error may be involved. This chain links TRBV5-1 with TRBJ1-2, with TRBD1 identical over 7 bases. CDR1 and CDR2 from the germline V gene are SGHRS and YFSETQ. The CDR3 runs to 13 residues. The DNA for the CDR3 is TGCGCGAGCAGTCCGGGACAGAACTATGGCTACACCTTC. It encodes CASSPGQNYGYTF. The whole variable domain, filled in from reference TRBV5-1 and TRBJ1-2, reads KAGVTQTPRYLIKTRGQQVTLSCSPISGHRSVSWYQQTPGQGLQFLFEYFSETQRNKGNFPGRFSGRQFSNSRSEMNVSTLELGDSALYLCASSPGQNYGYTFGSGTRLTVV.

The rearrangement joins TRBV5-4 to TRBJ2-1; 7 bases align to TRBD2. Germline V gene data show CDR1 as SGHNT and CDR2 as YYREEE (reference sequence). J lost 5 bases, V lost 4 bases, and 15 bases had no gene match. This CDR3 contains 17 residues. DNA of the CDR3: TGTGCCAGCAGCAACCCGGGTCTAGCGGTCCCCCACAATGAGCAGTTCTTC. This sequence encodes CASSNPGLAVPHNEQFF.

The chain employs TRBV12-5 and TRBJ2-7, with TRBD2 identical over 14 bases. Per germline, CDR1 LGHNT and CDR2 FRNRAP. Trimming removed 6 bases from V and 7 bases from J; junction bases left unmatched: 5. CDR3 size: 14 residues. The CDR3 DNA reads TGTGCTAGTGGCAGACTAGCGGGGGGGCGGGAGCAGTACTTC. Translating it yields CASGRLAGGREQYF.

The rearrangement uses TRBV27 and TRBJ2-7; D remains unclear. This CDR3 spans 12 amino acids. Trimming took off 3 bases at V and 6 bases at J, with 9 bases between the two ends. Germline V gives CDR1 MNHEY, CDR2 SMNVEV (reference sequence). The CDR3 nucleotides are TGTGCCAGCAGTTTGATGGGTCGCGAGCAGTACTTC. Translated, it gives CASSLMGREQYF.

The V and J genes are TRBV14 and TRBJ2-7; tentatively, D is TRBD2 (5 bases). CDR3 size: 14 residues. The germline gives CDR1 SGHDN, CDR2 FVKESK. Trimming cost V 0 bases and J 2 bases, with 8 bases left between them. The CDR3 region has the DNA TGTGCCAGCAGCCAAGAAACCGGGACCTACGAGCAGTACTTC. Translating it yields CASSQETGTYEQYF.

The genes are TRBV9 and TRBJ1-3, with unresolved D. Germline CDR1 and CDR2: SGDLS and YYNGEE. The CDR3 runs 12 residues. V lost 4 bases and J 4 bases, leaving 6 bases between the germline ends. In DNA form, the CDR3 reads TGTGCCAGCAGCCTTACAGGAAACACCATATATTTT. It yields the protein CASSLTGNTIYF.

The J gene is TRBJ2-3, the V gene TRBV6-5; 8 bases agree with TRBD2. The length of the CDR3 is 16 residues. Germline V gene data show CDR1 as MNHEY and CDR2 as SVGAGI. V was pared by 2 bases and J by 1 base, with 5 bases of the junction left unmatched. The CDR3 nucleotides read TGTGCCAGCAGTTACGTAACTAGCGGAGGCACAGATACGCAGTATTTT. This encodes CASSYVTSGGTDTQYF.

J is TRBJ2-1 and V is TRBV27; the D gene could be TRBD1 or TRBD2 (5 bases each). The germline CDR1 and CDR2 sequences are MNHEY and SMNVEV (reference sequence). This CDR3 is 15 amino acids long. Trimming left V 6 bases short and J 10 bases short, with 22 bases between. Written as DNA, the CDR3 is TGTGCCAGCAGCCCTCCGGGGACCCTAAGGAGGGAGCAGTTCTTC. Protein: CASSPPGTLRREQFF.

The chain is built from TRBV28 and TRBJ2-3, with a possible D match to TRBD2 (5 bases). The germline V and J ends were trimmed by 7 bases and 0 bases, with 17 bases remaining between them. This CDR3 comprises 16 residues. Germline-derived CDR1 and CDR2 are MDHEN and SYDVKM. The CDR3 DNA follows: TGTGCCAGCACCCCCTTTAGCGAGGCTAGCACAGATACGCAGTATTTT. This translates into CASTPFSEASTDTQYF.

The CDR3 here is CASSLVQGVVFGANVLTF. The CDR3 DNA sequence: TGTGCCAGCAGCTTAGTACAGGGGGTAGTTTTTGGGGCCAACGTCCTGACTTTC. The gene calls are TRBV7-9 and TRBJ2-6, with 8 bases that match TRBD1. CDR1 and CDR2 from the germline V gene are SEHNR and FQNEAQ (reference sequence). V gave up 1 base and J gave up 3 bases; unmatched junction bases: 8. CDR3 length: 18 amino acids.

This clone was seen only once. This chain uses TRBV7-9 with TRBJ1-4, with a possible D match to TRBD1 (5 bases). The CDR3 runs 17 residues. Trimming took 1 base from V and 2 from J, leaving 14 bases between them. CDR1 SEHNR and CDR2 FQNEAQ come from the germline V gene (reference sequence). The CDR3 is CASSLGAGLLTNEKLFF. The CDR3 nucleotides read TGTGCCAGCAGCTTAGGGGCAGGGCTTTTGACTAATGAAAAACTGTTTTTT.

In its sample, this clone was seen once. The chain couples TRBV6-5 to TRBJ2-7; D is possibly TRBD1 (6 bases). Between the trimmed V and J ends, which lost 2 bases and 3 bases, there was a span of 11 bases. Germline V lookup: CDR1 MNHEY, CDR2 SVGAGI. The CDR3 totals 14 residues. CDR3 in amino acids: CASSYGQGSYEQYF. DNA for the CDR3: TGTGCCAGCAGTTACGGCCAGGGGAGCTACGAGCAGTACTTC.

V usage is TRBV9 and J usage is TRBJ2-2; possibly TRBD2 for D (5 bases). Per the germline V gene, CDR1 is SGDLS and CDR2 is YYNGEE. The CDR3 has 16 amino acids. The germline V and J ends were trimmed by 4 bases and 2 bases, with 15 bases remaining between them. The CDR3 DNA sequence: TGTGCCAGCAGCCTCAGCCCGAGGGAAAACACCGGGGAGCTGTTTTTT. Translation gives CASSLSPRENTGELFF. Looking up the rest from reference TRBV9 and TRBJ2-2 gives the full variable domain: DSGVTQTPKHLITATGQRVTLRCSPRSGDLSVYWYQQSLDQGLQFLIQYYNGEERAKGNILERFSAQQFPDLHSELNLSSLELGDSALYFCASSLSPRENTGELFFGEGSRLTVL.